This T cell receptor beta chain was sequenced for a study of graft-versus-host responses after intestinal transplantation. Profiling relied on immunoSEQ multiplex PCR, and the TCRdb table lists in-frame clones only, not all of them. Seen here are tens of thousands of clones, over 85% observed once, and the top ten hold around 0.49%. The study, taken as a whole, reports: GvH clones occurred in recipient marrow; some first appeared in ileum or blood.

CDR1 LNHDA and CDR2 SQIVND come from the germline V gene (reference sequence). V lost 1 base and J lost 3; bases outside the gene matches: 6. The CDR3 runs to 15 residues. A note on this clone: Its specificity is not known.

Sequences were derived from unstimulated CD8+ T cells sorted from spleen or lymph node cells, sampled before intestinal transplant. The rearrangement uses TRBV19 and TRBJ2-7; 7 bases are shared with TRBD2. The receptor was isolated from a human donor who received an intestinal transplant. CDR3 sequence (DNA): TGTGCCAGTAGTATAGGGACCGGGGGGATCTACGAGCAGTACTTC. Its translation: CASSIGTGGIYEQYF.